This T cell receptor (beta chain) derives from a study of vaccination and CD4 T cells after COVID-19 (dated by TCRdb to 2022 to 2024). About the full investigation: Convalescent patients had a positive SARS-CoV-2 result on nasal swab PCR, and of these patients, several had mild disease and one had severe disease. The convalescent cohort included six males and four females, with two Hispanic individuals, seven Caucasians, two Asians and one multiracial person. Two doses of either the Pfizer-BioNTech BNT162b2 vaccine (n=8) or the Moderna mRNA-1273 vaccine (n=2) were administered to participants. Post-COVID blood samples from convalescent patients were collected a median of around 110 days after diagnosis, with a range of 35 to 161 days. Post-vaccine blood samples were taken a median of 72 days after the second vaccine dose, with a range of roughly 14 to 241 days. A few convalescent patients were sampled both early after vaccination (day 14) and late after vaccination (days 161 to 241). Culture stimuli were overlapping spike peptide pools from SARS-CoV-2 and from the common cold coronaviruses HCoV-NL63, HCoV-OC43 and HCoV-229E. As controls, cultures received a CEFX viral epitope pool (the positive control), an HIV-1 Nef peptide pool (the negative control), or no peptide at all. In around 9 COVID-19 convalescent patients and a handful of infection-naive healthy vaccine recipients, researchers compared the spike-specific CD4+ TCR repertoire from before mRNA vaccination with the repertoire from after.

The library relied on PCR. At the Johns Hopkins FTIC core, DNA from the cultured CD4+ T cells underwent TCR sequencing with the Oncomine TCR Beta short-read assay. The QIAamp micro DNA kit was used to extract genomic DNA from the cultured CD4+ T cells. The Oncomine TCR Beta libraries from cultured CD4+ T cells were pooled using unique dual indexes and then sequenced on an Illumina iSeq 100. Concerning the study's data processing: Non-productive sequences were removed, and CDR3s that did not start with C, did not end with F or W, or were shorter than 7 amino acids were discarded. Antigen-specific clonotypes were identified with the MANAFEST web application by comparing peptide-stimulated wells with reference and other culture wells. Positive clones required FDR below 0.05, an odds ratio above 5, and productive frequency above 0.1% in at least two of three replicate wells. A clonotype was classed as cross-reactive if the clonotype showed significant expansion both in SARS-CoV-2 spike wells and in at least one common cold coronavirus spike condition. Similarity between CDR3 sequences was evaluated in R version 3.6.1 using Levenshtein distances (stringdist) and unrooted phylogenetic trees (ape). The public sequencing data were trimmed at Q25 with fastp and processed into clonotypes with MiXCR by TCRdb, which kept only in-frame beta chains. For every CDR3 protein sequence, its rows merge into one entry that carries the most common genes and DNA. For this entry, the V and J calls and clone size follow TCRdb and not the study's own pipeline. The sample includes approximately 22,000 distinct CDR3 sequences, with roughly 33% observed a single time. The biggest ten clones account for about an eighth of the sample.

Points the paper makes about the study in general: The study included relatively few convalescent patients and did not analyze early timepoints after natural infection. Among convalescent patients, a median roughly 90% of the SARS-CoV-2-reactive clones seen after vaccination appeared only after vaccination, which suggests priming specific to the vaccine. Of the vaccine-specific clones in convalescent patients, 304 of 307, or nearly all, reacted only to SARS-CoV-2 spike and did not cross-react with common cold coronaviruses. Although the median number of SARS-CoV-2-reactive clonotypes went up from more than 20 after infection to around 39 after vaccination, the increase was not significant.

In the case of this clonotype: Its binding antigen is unknown. It has no much larger one-base neighbor in the sample; base qualities were not kept.

The time point label here, explained by the study, means: late sampling 161 to 241 days after vaccination in three convalescent patients. The treatment or condition label on this specimen signifies: roughly nine-day PBMC culture with coronavirus spike peptide pools or control peptides (ViraFEST assay). The ViraFEST assay was used in the study, in which antigen-specific T cells were expanded with peptide pools and expanded clonotypes were subsequently identified by TCR sequencing. Positive SARS-CoV-2 PCR tests in the convalescent patients dated from March to December 2020, before Alpha, Beta and Delta variants emerged in the United States. PBMCs were cultured at about 2 million per well in IMDM supplemented with 5% human AB serum and 8.5 to 10 IU/ml IL-2, with about 10 ug/ml peptide pools added. On days 3 and 7, half of the culture medium was replaced with fresh IL-2-containing medium. Once the cells had been in culture for around nine days, the EasySep CD4+ T cell isolation kit was used to isolate CD4+ T cells by negative selection. Ficoll-Paque Plus gradient centrifugation was used to isolate PBMCs from whole blood, and the isolated PBMCs were then either used fresh or cryopreserved at -140C. Each culture condition was generally run in triplicate wells.

After removal of 4 bases from V and 9 bases from J, the junction retains 8 bases not matched to a gene. Counted from cysteine to phenylalanine, this CDR3 has 16 amino acids. Only the CDR3 region is kept as DNA, spanning 48 bases read in frame from base 1. The germline V gene sets CDR1 to SGHTA and CDR2 to FQGNSA. Source: CD4+ T cells from blood, cultured in vitro, taken about 7 months after SARS-CoV-2 vaccination. The chain links TRBV7-2 with TRBJ2-1; a stretch of 14 junction bases matches TRBD2. The TCR was taken from a human donor who had recovered from COVID-19. The base sequence is TGTGCCAGCAGCTGGGAAGGGACTAGCGGGAGCTCTGAGCAGTTCTTC. Translation gives CASSWEGTSGSSEQFF.